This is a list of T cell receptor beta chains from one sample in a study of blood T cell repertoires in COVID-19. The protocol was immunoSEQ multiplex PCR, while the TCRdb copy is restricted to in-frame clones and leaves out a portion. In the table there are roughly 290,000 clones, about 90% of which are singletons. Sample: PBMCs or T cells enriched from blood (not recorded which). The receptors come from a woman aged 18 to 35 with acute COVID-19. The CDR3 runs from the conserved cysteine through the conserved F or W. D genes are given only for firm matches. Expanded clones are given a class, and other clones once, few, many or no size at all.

CDR3nt: TGTGCCAGCAGCCAAGTGTCAGAAATGAACACTGAAGCTTTCTTT
CDR3aa: CASSQVSEMNTEAFF
abundance: NA
len: 15
v_gene: TRBV3-1/TRBV3-2
d_gene: NA
j_gene: TRBJ1-1

CDR3nt: TGTGCCAGCAGCCGGATAGAGACAGCAAACTATGGCTACACCTTC
CDR3aa: CASSRIETANYGYTF
abundance: NA
len: 15
v_gene: TRBV7-2
d_gene: NA
j_gene: TRBJ1-2

CDR3nt: TGTGCCAGCAGCCCCCCCGGGACAGGGGGCAAATACGAGCAGTACTTC
CDR3aa: CASSPPGTGGKYEQYF
abundance: NA
len: 16
v_gene: TRBV5-6
d_gene: TRBD1
j_gene: TRBJ2-7

CDR3nt: TGCAGCGTTAGAGGGACTGAAGCTTTCTTT
CDR3aa: CSVRGTEAFF
abundance: NA
len: 10
v_gene: TRBV29-1
d_gene: NA
j_gene: TRBJ1-1

CDR3nt: TGTGCCTGGAGTCCAGGGACTAGCGGGCTCTACGAGCAGTACTTC
CDR3aa: CAWSPGTSGLYEQYF
abundance: NA
len: 15
v_gene: TRBV30
d_gene: TRBD2
j_gene: TRBJ2-7

CDR3nt: TGTGCCAGCAAAATACAGGGACGATTTACAACTAATGAAAAACTGTTTTTT
CDR3aa: CASKIQGRFTTNEKLFF
abundance: once
len: 17
v_gene: TRBV28
d_gene: NA
j_gene: TRBJ1-4

CDR3nt: TGTGCCACCAGCAGAACAGGGGGCGCCTATGGCTACACCTTC
CDR3aa: CATSRTGGAYGYTF
abundance: NA
len: 14
v_gene: TRBV15
d_gene: TRBD1
j_gene: TRBJ1-2

CDR3nt: TGTGCCAGCAGCTCCTACAGGGGGCGGGATGAAAAACTGTTTTTT
CDR3aa: CASSSYRGRDEKLFF
abundance: NA
len: 15
v_gene: TRBV7-2
d_gene: TRBD1
j_gene: TRBJ1-4

CDR3nt: TGTGCCAGCAGCCAAGATGTTCAGGTTGGAAAACTGTTTTTT
CDR3aa: CASSQDVQVGKLFF
abundance: NA
len: 14
v_gene: TRBV3-1/TRBV3-2
d_gene: NA
j_gene: TRBJ1-4

CDR3nt: TGTGCCAGCAAACGGACAGGGATGGCTGGAAACACCATATATTTT
CDR3aa: CASKRTGMAGNTIYF
abundance: NA
len: 15
v_gene: TRBV6-5
d_gene: TRBD1
j_gene: TRBJ1-3

CDR3nt: TGTGCCAGCAGTAAGACAGGGTCGGGGGGGAATGAGCAGTTCTTC
CDR3aa: CASSKTGSGGNEQFF
abundance: once
len: 15
v_gene: TRBV2
d_gene: NA
j_gene: TRBJ2-1

CDR3nt: TGTGCCAGCAGTTCCGAGCCGAGGGGGAAGCAGTACTTC
CDR3aa: CASSSEPRGKQYF
abundance: NA
len: 13
v_gene: TRBV28
d_gene: NA
j_gene: TRBJ2-7

CDR3nt: TGTGCCAGCAGCTTTAGGACTAGCGGGAGTTGGGATGAGCAGTTCTTC
CDR3aa: CASSFRTSGSWDEQFF
abundance: NA
len: 16
v_gene: TRBV5-6
d_gene: TRBD2
j_gene: TRBJ2-1

CDR3nt: TGCGCCAGCAGTGAGTCGGTAGGACAGGGAGGAATGAACACTGAAGCTTTCTTT
CDR3aa: CASSESVGQGGMNTEAFF
abundance: few
len: 18
v_gene: TRBV10-1
d_gene: TRBD1
j_gene: TRBJ1-1

CDR3nt: TGTGCCAGTAGCTTGACCGGGACAGATAATTCACCCCTCCACTTT
CDR3aa: CASSLTGTDNSPLHF
abundance: NA
len: 15
v_gene: TRBV19
d_gene: TRBD1
j_gene: TRBJ1-6

CDR3nt: TGTGCCAGCAGCTTAGTATTAGGGGCGTCGTCTGAAGCTTTCTTT
CDR3aa: CASSLVLGASSEAFF
abundance: NA
len: 15
v_gene: TRBV7-2
d_gene: NA
j_gene: TRBJ1-1

CDR3nt: TGTGCCAGTAGTATTCCAGGGGGCGCGTCGAACACTGAAGCTTTCTTT
CDR3aa: CASSIPGGASNTEAFF
abundance: NA
len: 16
v_gene: TRBV19
d_gene: TRBD1
j_gene: TRBJ1-1

CDR3nt: TGTGCCAGCAGTCCTATTATCAGGTTGGGGCTTGGCTACACCTTC
CDR3aa: CASSPIIRLGLGYTF
abundance: NA
len: 15
v_gene: TRBV27
d_gene: NA
j_gene: TRBJ1-2

CDR3nt: TGTGCCAGCAGCCCACACAAACTCCAGGATGAGCAGTTCTTC
CDR3aa: CASSPHKLQDEQFF
abundance: NA
len: 14
v_gene: TRBV28
d_gene: NA
j_gene: TRBJ2-1

CDR3nt: TGTGCCAGCTCATCCCTAGCGGGAGGGAGCACAGATACGCAGTATTTT
CDR3aa: CASSSLAGGSTDTQYF
abundance: NA
len: 16
v_gene: TRBV18
d_gene: TRBD2
j_gene: TRBJ2-3

CDR3nt: TGTGCCAGCAGTTACCATGGAGCCCGGCGTACCGGGGAGCTGTTTTTT
CDR3aa: CASSYHGARRTGELFF
abundance: NA
len: 16
v_gene: TRBV6-5
d_gene: NA
j_gene: TRBJ2-2

CDR3nt: TGTGCCAGCAGCCCAGACAGAGTTAATGAAAAACTGTTTTTT
CDR3aa: CASSPDRVNEKLFF
abundance: NA
len: 14
v_gene: TRBV11-2
d_gene: NA
j_gene: TRBJ1-4

CDR3nt: TGCGCCAGCAGCTTGGCCCCCGTTTACGAGCAGTACTTC
CDR3aa: CASSLAPVYEQYF
abundance: NA
len: 13
v_gene: TRBV5-1
d_gene: NA
j_gene: TRBJ2-7

CDR3nt: TGTGCCAGTATCGAGGACAGGGGGGCGACTGAAGCTTTCTTT
CDR3aa: CASIEDRGATEAFF
abundance: NA
len: 14
v_gene: TRBV19
d_gene: TRBD1
j_gene: TRBJ1-1

CDR3nt: TGTGCCAGCAGCTTAGGATGGGGGACAGGGAATGAGCAGTTCTTC
CDR3aa: CASSLGWGTGNEQFF
abundance: NA
len: 15
v_gene: TRBV7-9
d_gene: TRBD1
j_gene: TRBJ2-1

CDR3nt: TGCAGTGCTAGGCGGAGGGAGAAGGAAGGCTTC
CDR3aa: CSARRREKEGF
abundance: NA
len: 11
v_gene: TRBV20-1
d_gene: NA
j_gene: TRBJ1-2